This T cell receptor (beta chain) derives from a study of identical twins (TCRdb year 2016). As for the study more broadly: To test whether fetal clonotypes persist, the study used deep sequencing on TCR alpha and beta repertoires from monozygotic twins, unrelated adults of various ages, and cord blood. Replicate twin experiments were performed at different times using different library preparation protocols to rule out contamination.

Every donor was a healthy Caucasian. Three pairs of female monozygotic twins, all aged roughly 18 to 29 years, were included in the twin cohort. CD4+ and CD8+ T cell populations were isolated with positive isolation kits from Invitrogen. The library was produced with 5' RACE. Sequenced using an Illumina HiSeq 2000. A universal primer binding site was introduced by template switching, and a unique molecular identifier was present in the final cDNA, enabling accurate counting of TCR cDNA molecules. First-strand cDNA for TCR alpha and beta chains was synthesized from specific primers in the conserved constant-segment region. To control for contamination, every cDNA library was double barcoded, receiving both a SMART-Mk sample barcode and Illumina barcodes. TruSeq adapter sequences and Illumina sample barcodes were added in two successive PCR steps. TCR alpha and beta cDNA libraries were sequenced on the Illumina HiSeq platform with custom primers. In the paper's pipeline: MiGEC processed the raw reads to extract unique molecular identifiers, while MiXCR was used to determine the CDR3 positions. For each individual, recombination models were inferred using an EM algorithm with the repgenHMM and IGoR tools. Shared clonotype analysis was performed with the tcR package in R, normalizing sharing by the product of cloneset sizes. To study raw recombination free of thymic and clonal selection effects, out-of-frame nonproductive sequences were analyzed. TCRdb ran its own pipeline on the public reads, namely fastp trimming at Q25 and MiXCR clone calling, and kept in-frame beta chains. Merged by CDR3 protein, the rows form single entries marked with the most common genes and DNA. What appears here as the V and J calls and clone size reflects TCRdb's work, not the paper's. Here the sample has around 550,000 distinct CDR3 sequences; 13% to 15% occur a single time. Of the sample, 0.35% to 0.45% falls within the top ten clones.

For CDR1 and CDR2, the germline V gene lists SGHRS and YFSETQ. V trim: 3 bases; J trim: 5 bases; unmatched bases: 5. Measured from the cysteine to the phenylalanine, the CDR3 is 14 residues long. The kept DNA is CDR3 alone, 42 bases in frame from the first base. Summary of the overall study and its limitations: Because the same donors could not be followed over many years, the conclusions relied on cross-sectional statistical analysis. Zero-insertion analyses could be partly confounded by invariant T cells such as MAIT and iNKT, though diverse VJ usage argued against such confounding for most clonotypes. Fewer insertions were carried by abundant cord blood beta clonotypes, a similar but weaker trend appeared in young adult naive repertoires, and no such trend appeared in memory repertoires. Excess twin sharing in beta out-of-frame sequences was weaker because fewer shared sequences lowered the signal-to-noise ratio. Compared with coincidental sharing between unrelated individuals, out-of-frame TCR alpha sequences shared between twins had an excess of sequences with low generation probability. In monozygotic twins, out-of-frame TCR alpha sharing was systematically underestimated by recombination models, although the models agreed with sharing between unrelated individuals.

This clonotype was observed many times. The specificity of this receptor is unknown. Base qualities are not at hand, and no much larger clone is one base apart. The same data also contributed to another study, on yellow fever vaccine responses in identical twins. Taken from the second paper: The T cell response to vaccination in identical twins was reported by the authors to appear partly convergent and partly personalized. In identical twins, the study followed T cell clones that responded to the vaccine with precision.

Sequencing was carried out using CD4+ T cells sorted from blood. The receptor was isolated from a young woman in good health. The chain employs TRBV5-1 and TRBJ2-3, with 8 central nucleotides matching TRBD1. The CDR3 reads CASSSRGRQDTQYF. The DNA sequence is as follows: TGCGCCAGCAGCTCCAGGGGGCGCCAAGATACGCAGTATTTT.